Each of the 8 T cell receptor beta chains below was sequenced from the same sample in a study of T cells after yellow fever vaccination. TCRdb redid the calling of the 5' RACE reads with MiXCR, one entry per CDR3 protein. Here the sample spans a few hundred thousand distinct CDR3 sequences, 6.5% to 8.5% being singletons. The sample consisted of CD4+ T cells sorted from PBMCs, taken 15 days after the yellow fever booster vaccination. The source of these receptors is a man aged 30 to 39 who received the YFV17D yellow fever vaccine.

This clonotype was detected ten times or more. The V and J genes are TRBV9 and TRBJ2-3, with 10 bases that match TRBD2. The CDR3 totals 15 residues. The trim removed 4 bases at V and 4 bases at J, leaving 6 bases unmatched. Per the germline V gene, CDR1 is SGDLS and CDR2 is YYNGEE. CDR3 in amino acids: CASSPTSGMSDTQYF. The CDR3 nucleotides are TGTGCCAGCAGCCCAACTAGCGGGATGTCAGATACGCAGTATTTT.

This chain connects TRBV19 to TRBJ2-2; D is perhaps TRBD1 (5 bases). The V gene lost 6 bases and the J gene lost 1 base, with 15 bases spanning the gap. Germline assignment: CDR1 LNHDA and CDR2 SQIVND (reference sequence). The CDR3 runs to 16 residues. CDR3 region: CASSRGAGQNTGELFF. CDR3 bases: TGTGCCAGTAGCCGAGGAGCCGGACAGAACACCGGGGAGCTGTTTTTT.

This clonotype was seen a handful of times. V is TRBV6-1 and J is TRBJ2-5; D unclear. CDR1 is MNHNS, CDR2 SASEGT, per germline. The CDR3 contains 15 residues. The V end lost 7 bases, the J end lost 1 base, and 16 bases lay between the germline ends. CDR3 region: CASTPSVGSQETQYF. The CDR3 DNA follows: TGTGCCAGCACCCCCTCCGTGGGCAGCCAAGAGACCCAGTACTTC.

In its sample, this clonotype was seen many times. This rearrangement joins TRBV5-1 to TRBJ2-2; perhaps D is TRBD1 or TRBD2 (7 bases each). There are 15 residues in the CDR3. Trimming removed 4 bases from V and 6 bases from J, with 16 bases in between. Germline CDR1 and CDR2: SGHRS and YFSETQ. CDR3 DNA sequence: TGCGCCAGCAGCCCTGACAGGGCGGGGGCCGGGGAGCTGTTTTTT. It yields the protein CASSPDRAGAGELFF.

Turning to this clonotype: This may be a read error, as it is one base from a much larger clone. The V call is TRBV7-2, the J call TRBJ2-3; 9 bases fit TRBD2. Germline lookup yields CDR1 SGHTA and CDR2 FQGNSA. The CDR3 is 15 amino acids. V lost 5 bases and J lost 4; bases outside the gene matches: 7. The CDR3 region has the DNA TGTGCCAGCAGCCCCGCGGGAGGGCCCCCAGATACGCAGTATTTT. Encoded protein: CASSPAGGPPDTQYF. Based on the CDR3 plus reference TRBV7-2 and TRBJ2-3, the full variable domain is GAGVSQSPSNKVTEKGKDVELRCDPISGHTALYWYRQSLGQGLEFLIYFQGNSAPDKSGLPSDRFSAERTGGSVSTLTIQRTQQEDSAVYLCASSPAGGPPDTQYFGPGTRLTVL.

The V call is TRBV18, the J call TRBJ2-1; 10 bases map to TRBD2. The CDR3 is 16 amino acids. V trimming: 3 bases; J trimming: 6 bases; junction bases outside the gene matches: 8. CDR1 KGHSH and CDR2 LQKENI come from the germline V gene. CDR3 sequence (DNA): TGTGCCAGCTCACCGTTACTAGCGGGGTCCCTCAATGAGCAGTTCTTC. Translating it yields CASSPLLAGSLNEQFF.

The sample holds a few counts of this clonotype. The chain recombines TRBV20-1 with TRBJ2-3; possible D gene TRBD1, 5 bases. CDR1 is DFQATT, CDR2 SNEGSKA, per germline (reference sequence). Deletions cut 3 bases from V and 1 base from J, with 14 bases between. The CDR3 loop spans 15 amino acids. This CDR3 reads CSASRVVPRTDTQYF. In DNA form, the CDR3 reads TGCAGTGCTAGCAGGGTGGTGCCACGCACAGATACGCAGTATTTT.

The table lists this clonotype with many counts. J is TRBJ2-1 and V is TRBV24-1; D is undetermined. Deletions cut 4 bases from V and 4 bases from J, with 10 bases between. CDR3 length: 14 residues. CDR1 and CDR2 from the germline V gene are KGHDR and SFDVKD. CDR3 DNA sequence: TGTGCCACCAGTGACCAAGCCGGTTACAATGAGCAGTTCTTC. Translating gives CATSDQAGYNEQFF.